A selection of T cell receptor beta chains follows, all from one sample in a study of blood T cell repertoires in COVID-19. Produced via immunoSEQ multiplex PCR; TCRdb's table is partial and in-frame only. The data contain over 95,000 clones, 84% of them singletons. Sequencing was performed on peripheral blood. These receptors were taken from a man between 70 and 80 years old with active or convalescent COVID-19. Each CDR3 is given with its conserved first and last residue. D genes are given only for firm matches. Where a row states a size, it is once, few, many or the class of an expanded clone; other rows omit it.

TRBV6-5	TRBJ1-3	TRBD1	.	TGTGCCAGCAGCCCCGGGACAGGGAAAAACACCATATATTTT	CASSPGTGKNTIYF
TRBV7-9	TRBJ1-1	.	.	TGTGCCAGCAGCCCTTCCAGGTCTGAAGCTTTCTTT	CASSPSRSEAFF
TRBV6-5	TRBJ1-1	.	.	TGTGCCAGCAGCGTCAAGGACGGGGGCACTGAAGCTTTCTTT	CASSVKDGGTEAFF
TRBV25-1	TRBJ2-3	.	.	TGTGCCAGCAGTGAATGGAGTGACACAGATACGCAGTATTTT	CASSEWSDTDTQYF
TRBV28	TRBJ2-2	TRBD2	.	TGTGCCAGCAGTCCTAGCGGGGTATCGAACACCGGGGAGCTGTTTTTT	CASSPSGVSNTGELFF
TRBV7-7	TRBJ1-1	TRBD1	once	TGTGCTAGCAGCTTTTTCTCGGACAGGGGGGGGACTGAAGCTTTCTTT	CASSFFSDRGGTEAFF
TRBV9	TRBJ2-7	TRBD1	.	TGTGCCAGCAGCGTGGAGGACAGGATTTCCTACGAGCAGTACTTC	CASSVEDRISYEQYF
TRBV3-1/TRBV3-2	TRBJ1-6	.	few	TGTGCCAGCAGCCAAGGAGAGCGCCGGCCCCTCCACTTT	CASSQGERRPLHF
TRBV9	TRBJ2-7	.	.	TGTGCCAGCAGCGTAGGGGCAGGGGGGCTCTACGAGCAGTACTTC	CASSVGAGGLYEQYF
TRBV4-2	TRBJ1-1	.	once	TGTGCCAGCAGCCAAGATCAGGGAGCTTTCTTT	CASSQDQGAFF
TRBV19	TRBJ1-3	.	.	TGTGCCAGTAGTCCGGCCGGACAGCTGGGAAACACCATATATTTT	CASSPAGQLGNTIYF
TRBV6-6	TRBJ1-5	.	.	TGTGCCAGCAGCCCTGGGACAACAGCAAGTCAGCCCCAGCATTTT	CASSPGTTASQPQHF
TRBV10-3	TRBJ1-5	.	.	TGTGCCATCAGTGAGTCAGAGAGCAATCAGCCCCAGCATTTT	CAISESESNQPQHF
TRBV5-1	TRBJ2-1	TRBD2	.	TGCGCCAGCAGCTTGGGACCACGGGGGGGCCCCGAGCAGTTCTTC	CASSLGPRGGPEQFF
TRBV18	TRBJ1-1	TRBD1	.	TGTGCCAGCTCACCACCTGACAGGGGGATGAACACTGAAGCTTTCTTT	CASSPPDRGMNTEAFF
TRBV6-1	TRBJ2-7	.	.	TGTGCCAGCAGTGAAGGTGGGGCAGGAACCTACGAGCAGTACTTC	CASSEGGAGTYEQYF
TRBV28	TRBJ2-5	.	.	TGTGCCAGCAGTTTACCGAGCGGCAACCAAGAGACCCAGTACTTC	CASSLPSGNQETQYF
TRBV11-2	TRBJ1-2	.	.	TGTGCCAGCAGCTTACTAGGGGGAAACTATGGCTACACCTTC	CASSLLGGNYGYTF
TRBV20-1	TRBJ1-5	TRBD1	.	TGCAGTGCTAGTCAGGGGGCTTGGCAGCCCCAGCATTTT	CSASQGAWQPQHF
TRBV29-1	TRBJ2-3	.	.	TGCAGCGCCCCCAGACACTCTAGCACAGATACGCAGTATTTT	CSAPRHSSTDTQYF
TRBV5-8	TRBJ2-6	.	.	TGTGCCAGCAGCTTGGTGATAGCGGCGAACTCTGGGGCCAACGTCCTGACTTTC	CASSLVIAANSGANVLTF
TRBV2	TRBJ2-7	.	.	TGTGCCAGCAGTTCCCAGGGGCCTAGCTACGAGCAGTACTTC	CASSSQGPSYEQYF
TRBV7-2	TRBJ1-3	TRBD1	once	TGTGCCAGCAGCCTCCAGACGACAGGGTTGGGAAACACCATATATTTT	CASSLQTTGLGNTIYF
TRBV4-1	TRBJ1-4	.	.	TGCGCCAGCAGCCAAGACCGCGCCTGGCGGAGTGAAAAACTGTTTTTT	CASSQDRAWRSEKLFF
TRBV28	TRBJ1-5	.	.	TGTGCCAGCAGTTTAGTTGAGAGGGACCAGCATTTT	CASSLVERDQHF
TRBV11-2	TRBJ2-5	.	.	TGTGCCAGCAGCTTACGGTGGGAGTACTCCAAGACCCAGTACTTC	CASSLRWEYSKTQYF
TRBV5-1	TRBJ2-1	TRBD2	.	TGCGCCAGCAGCTTTATGCGGGGGGCCAACAATGAGCAGTTCTTC	CASSFMRGANNEQFF
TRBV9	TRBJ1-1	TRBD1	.	TGTGCCAGCAGCCCCGACAGGGCCGCTGAAGCTTTCTTT	CASSPDRAAEAFF
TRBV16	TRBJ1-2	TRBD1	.	TGTGCCAGCACCCTTACAGGGGCCTATGGCTACACCTTC	CASTLTGAYGYTF
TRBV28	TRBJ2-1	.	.	TGTGCCAGCAGTTTCAATTACAATGAGCAGTTCTTC	CASSFNYNEQFF
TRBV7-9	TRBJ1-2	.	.	TGTGCCAGCAGCGCCGAGGTAGGGGATGGCTACACCTTC	CASSAEVGDGYTF
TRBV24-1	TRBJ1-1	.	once	TGTGCCACCAGTGACTCGCGGATCTATGGCACTGAAGCTTTCTTT	CATSDSRIYGTEAFF
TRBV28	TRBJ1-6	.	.	TGTGCCAGCACCTCGCATCAGGCGGGTTCACCCCTCCACTTT	CASTSHQAGSPLHF
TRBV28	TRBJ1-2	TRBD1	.	TGTGCCAGCACCTCGACAGGGGCGCAAGGCTACACCTTC	CASTSTGAQGYTF
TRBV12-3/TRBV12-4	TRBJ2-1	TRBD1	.	TGTGCCAGCCTTTCCTACAGGGGGTCTGAGCAGTTCTTC	CASLSYRGSEQFF
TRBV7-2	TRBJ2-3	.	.	TGTGCCAGCAGCTCCCGCTACAGCACAGATACGCAGTATTTT	CASSSRYSTDTQYF
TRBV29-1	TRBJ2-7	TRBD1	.	TGCAGCGTTGACCCAGGTGGACAGGCGGAGCAGTACTTC	CSVDPGGQAEQYF
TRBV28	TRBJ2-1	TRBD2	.	TGTGCCAGCATTGGACTAGCGGGGGGGAGGAGCTCCTACAATGAGCAGTTCTTC	CASIGLAGGRSSYNEQFF
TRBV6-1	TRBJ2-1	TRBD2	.	TGTGCCAGCAGTGAAGCGTTAGCGGGGGGGTTGGATGAGCAGTTCTTC	CASSEALAGGLDEQFF
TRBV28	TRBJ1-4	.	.	TGTGCCAGCAGCCGAGGTCGCCAGGAAAAACTGTTTTTT	CASSRGRQEKLFF
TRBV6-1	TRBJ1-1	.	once	TGTGCCAGCAGTGAGACAGGGAACACTGAAGCTTTCTTT	CASSETGNTEAFF
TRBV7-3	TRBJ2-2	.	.	TGTGCCAGCAGCTTAGGTTGGCAGGGGAACACCGGGGAGCTGTTTTTT	CASSLGWQGNTGELFF
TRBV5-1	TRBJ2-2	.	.	TGCGCCAGCAGCTTTAACCAGGGTGATACCGGGGAGCTGTTTTTT	CASSFNQGDTGELFF
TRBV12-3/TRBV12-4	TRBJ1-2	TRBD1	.	TGTGCCAGCAGGTCTGACAGGGTAGATGGCTACACCTTC	CASRSDRVDGYTF